This entry lists 32 T cell receptor beta chains sequenced from one sample in a study of cytomegalovirus exposure and HLA in healthy donors. Amplification used 60 Vbeta primers and 13 Jbeta primers. Assay used: immunoSEQ multiplex PCR; TCRdb lists only in-frame clones, some missing. This sample has around 100,000 clones, with roughly 70% found just once. Sequencing was done on a sample of PBMCs. The receptors shown here come from a woman in her 30s in good health and CMV-seronegative.

The chain recombines TRBV18 with TRBJ1-5; TRBD1 matches at 8 bases. Germline lookup yields CDR1 KGHSH and CDR2 LQKENI. V lost 6 bases and J lost 3; bases outside the gene matches: 7. The length of the CDR3 is 15 residues. CDR3: CASSSVTGANQPQHF. The CDR3 bases are TGTGCCAGCTCCTCGGTGACAGGGGCCAATCAGCCCCAGCATTTT.

This clone was counted a single time. This chain joins TRBV5-6 and TRBJ1-4, with TRBD1 as a possible D gene (5 bases). Germline assignment: CDR1 SGHDT and CDR2 YYEEEE. CDR3 size: 16 residues. The V and J ends lost 2 bases and 8 bases respectively, with 19 bases between them. CDR3 sequence (DNA): TGTGCCAGCAGCTTCTCAGCACAGGTCCTGGGAGAAAAACTGTTTTTT. The encoded protein is CASSFSAQVLGEKLFF. Complete variable domain (other parts from reference TRBV5-6 and TRBJ1-4): DAGVTQSPTHLIKTRGQQVTLRCSPKSGHDTVSWYQQALGQGPQFIFQYYEEEERQRGNFPDRFSGHQFPNYSSELNVNALLLGDSALYLCASSFSAQVLGEKLFFGSGTQLSVL.

The chain is built from TRBV29-1 and TRBJ1-1; 7 nucleotides match TRBD1. CDR1 is SQVTM, CDR2 ANQGSEA, per germline. V trimming: 4 bases; J trimming: 1 base; junction bases outside the gene matches: 6. The CDR3 is made up of 14 amino acids. CDR3 nucleotide sequence: TGCAGCGTTGCCAGGGACAGTTCGAACACTGAAGCTTTCTTT. As protein: CSVARDSSNTEAFF.

This chain links TRBV28 with TRBJ1-2, with TRBD1 matching over 7 bases. CDR3 length: 14 residues. Unmatched junction bases numbered 12, after V lost 7 bases and J lost 7 bases. CDR1 and CDR2 from the germline V gene are MDHEN and SYDVKM. In nucleotides, the CDR3 is TGTGCCAGCACCATACGACCAACAGGGGTTGGCTACACCTTC. Protein sequence: CASTIRPTGVGYTF.

V and J are TRBV6-5 and TRBJ1-5, with a possible D match to TRBD1 (5 bases). The CDR3 sequence is 13 residues long. Germline V CDR1 and CDR2: MNHEY, SVGAGI. V was shortened by 6 bases and J by 4 bases, with 10 bases between the two germline ends. The CDR3 loop reads CASRPGGNQPQHF. DNA for the CDR3: TGTGCCAGCAGGCCGGGGGGAAATCAGCCCCAGCATTTT.

This chain uses TRBV19 with TRBJ1-5; D is uncertain. From germline, CDR1 is LNHDA and CDR2 SQIVND (reference sequence). V was pared by 1 base and J by 5 bases, with 6 bases between. This CDR3 spans 13 amino acids. In nucleotides, the CDR3 is TGTGCCAGTAGTATAGTGAGGGATCAGCCCCAGCATTTT. As protein: CASSIVRDQPQHF. The full variable domain, with the rest looked up from reference TRBV19 and TRBJ1-5, is DGGITQSPKYLFRKEGQNVTLSCEQNLNHDAMYWYRQDPGQGLRLIYYSQIVNDFQKGDIAEGYSVSREKKESFPLTVTSAQKNPTAFYLCASSIVRDQPQHFGDGTRLSIL.

The rearrangement joins TRBV6-5 to TRBJ1-1; TRBD1 matches 7 bases. The germline V gene encodes CDR1 MNHEY and CDR2 SVGAGI. The V segment lost 6 bases and the J segment 9 bases; nucleotides outside the gene matches: 13. CDR3 length: 14 amino acids. The CDR3 nucleotides are TGTGCCAGCAGGGTAAATACAGGGGCTTATAAAGCTTTCTTT. This translates into CASRVNTGAYKAFF.

The rearrangement uses TRBV27 and TRBJ1-1; 11 bases are shared with TRBD1. The germline gives CDR1 MNHEY, CDR2 SMNVEV (reference sequence). V was clipped by 4 bases and J by 6 bases; unmatched bases: 7. This CDR3 comprises 15 residues. CDR3 loop: CASSSPDRGRPEAFF. In nucleotides, the CDR3 is TGTGCCAGCAGTTCTCCGGACAGGGGGCGGCCTGAAGCTTTCTTT.

V and J are TRBV15 and TRBJ1-1; possibly TRBD1 for D (6 bases). CDR3 length: 15 residues. Germline assignment: CDR1 LNHNV and CDR2 YYDKDF (reference sequence). The V and J ends lost 5 bases and 0 bases respectively, with 13 bases between them. DNA of the CDR3: TGTGCCACCAGCCCCTCACAGGGAGTGAACACTGAAGCTTTCTTT. Translated, it gives CATSPSQGVNTEAFF.

A note on this clone: At one end, the junction sequence differs from germline, possibly due to a read error. The genes are TRBV7-8 and TRBJ1-3; a weak D match, TRBD1 (6 bases). From germline, CDR1 is SGHVS and CDR2 FQNEAQ. The CDR3 extends over 17 amino acids. The CDR3, as DNA: TGTGCCAGCAGCCCCTGGACAGTGGGGAACTCTGGAAACACCATGTATTTT. Translated, it gives CASSPWTVGNSGNTMYF. The whole variable domain, filled in from reference TRBV7-8 and TRBJ1-3, reads GAGVSQSPRYKVAKRGQDVALRCDPISGHVSLFWYQQALGQGPEFLTYFQNEAQLDKSGLPSDRFFAERPEGSVSTLKIQRTQQEDSAVYLCASSPWTVGNSGNTMYFGEGSWLTVV.

V usage is TRBV7-9 and J usage is TRBJ2-2; 8 bases agree with TRBD1. This CDR3 spans 15 amino acids. CDR1 is SEHNR and CDR2 is FQNEAQ in the germline V gene (reference sequence). The J segment lost 7 bases and the V segment lost 3 bases, leaving 7 bases of the junction unmatched. The CDR3 DNA is TGTGCCAGCAGCTTTCAGGGGGCGTTTGTCGGGGAGCTGTTTTTT. Protein sequence: CASSFQGAFVGELFF.

The J gene is TRBJ1-1, the V gene TRBV7-8; 7 bases agree with TRBD1. Germline CDR1 SGHVS, CDR2 FQNEAQ. The CDR3 runs 16 residues. With V trimmed by 5 bases and J by 6 bases, 15 bases remained unmatched. The CDR3 reads CASSALGGVRGAEAFF. The DNA for the CDR3 is TGTGCCAGCAGCGCACTTGGCGGTGTCAGGGGGGCTGAAGCTTTCTTT.

The V gene is TRBV5-1, the J gene TRBJ2-3, with 11 bases aligning to TRBD2. Germline trimming cut 2 bases from V and 1 base from J; bases unmatched to any gene: 3. The CDR3 extends over 16 amino acids. Germline V CDR1 and CDR2: SGHRS, YFSETQ. The DNA for the CDR3 is TGCGCCAGCAGCTTCCTTAGCGGGAGGGGCACAGATACGCAGTATTTT. Amino acid sequence: CASSFLSGRGTDTQYF.

This clone was counted a few times. The chain carries TRBV11-2 and TRBJ2-1; 8 bases line up with TRBD1. Germline CDR1 and CDR2: SGHAT and FQNNGV. The CDR3 is made up of 14 amino acids. V lost 4 bases to trimming and J lost 7 bases; unmatched junction nucleotides: 6. DNA of the CDR3: TGTGCCAGCAGCTCTCGGACAGGGTGGAATGAGCAGTTCTTC. Its translation: CASSSRTGWNEQFF.

The chain couples TRBV15 to TRBJ1-1; D remains ambiguous. V lost 0 bases and J lost 7, with 6 bases in between. Per the germline V gene, CDR1 is LNHNV and CDR2 is YYDKDF (reference sequence). The CDR3 covers 12 residues. DNA for the CDR3: TGTGCCACCAGCAGAGATTCCGGTGAAGCTTTCTTT. This sequence encodes CATSRDSGEAFF.

This clone was found a few times. The V call is TRBV6-4, the J call TRBJ1-2, with 7 positions matching TRBD1. This CDR3 is 14 amino acids long. Germline CDR1 MRHNA, CDR2 SNTAGT. With 3 bases clipped from V and 4 bases from J, the junction kept 5 bases outside the gene matches. CDR3 sequence: CASSEGGDSYGYTF. As DNA, the CDR3 is TGTGCCAGCAGTGAAGGGGGCGACAGCTATGGCTACACCTTC.

This chain links TRBV2 with TRBJ1-4; no clear D. The CDR3 is made up of 14 amino acids. Germline values: CDR1 SNHLY, CDR2 FYNNEI. Trimming took 6 bases from V and 4 from J, leaving 12 bases between them. CDR3 protein: CASRSREHNEKLFF. Here the CDR3 DNA reads TGTGCCAGCAGGAGCCGGGAACATAATGAAAAACTGTTTTTT.

There are a few counts of this clone. The chain recombines TRBV10-3 with TRBJ2-1, with 12 bases fitting TRBD2. CDR3 length equals 16 residues. V lost 3 bases and J lost 8; bases outside the gene matches: 8. Germline CDR1 ENHRY, CDR2 SYGVKD. The CDR3 DNA reads TGTGCCATCAGTGAAGCTAGCGGGAGGGCCCTACATGAGCAGTTCTTC. This translates into CAISEASGRALHEQFF.

V gene TRBV2 combines with J gene TRBJ2-2; TRBD2 matches 16 bases. The CDR3 spans 16 residues. The junction had 6 bases not matched to a gene; V was cut back by 7 bases and J by 7 bases. In germline, CDR1 is SNHLY, CDR2 FYNNEI. Here the CDR3 DNA reads TGTGCCAGCATATCGGGACTAGCGGGGGGGTTCGGGGAGCTGTTTTTT. It yields the protein CASISGLAGGFGELFF.

The chain joins TRBV11-2 to TRBJ2-7; 8 nucleotides match TRBD1. CDR3 size: 15 residues. CDR1 is SGHAT, CDR2 FQNNGV, per germline. V trimming: 5 bases; J trimming: 1 base; junction bases outside the gene matches: 7. Written as DNA, the CDR3 is TGTGCCAGCAGCCGACTGACAGGGGATTCCTACGAGCAGTACTTC. Its translation is CASSRLTGDSYEQYF.

The chain uses TRBV19 and TRBJ1-2; D gene unclear. CDR1 LNHDA and CDR2 SQIVND come from the germline V gene (reference sequence). V gave up 4 bases and J gave up 1 base, with 4 bases separating them. CDR3 size: 12 residues. This chain's CDR3 is CASSNINYGYTF. For the CDR3, the DNA is TGTGCCAGTAGTAACATTAACTATGGCTACACCTTC.

The V gene is TRBV6-5, the J gene TRBJ2-1; D unclear. The germline V gene has CDR1 MNHEY and CDR2 SVGAGI. V lost 5 bases to trimming and J lost 4 bases, with 15 bases between them. CDR3 length equals 15 residues. The CDR3 is CASSPHETLYNEQFF. For the CDR3, the DNA is TGTGCCAGCAGTCCCCATGAAACTTTATACAATGAGCAGTTCTTC.

This chain connects TRBV5-1 to TRBJ2-1, with a weak D call TRBD2 (5 bases). Trimming cost V 3 bases and J 9 bases, with 19 bases left between them. The V gene's germline CDR1 is SGHRS and CDR2 YFSETQ. This CDR3 is built from 15 residues. In DNA form, the CDR3 reads TGCGCCAGCAGCTCCGATGAAACGCTAGGGAGTGAGCAGTTCTTC. This translates into CASSSDETLGSEQFF.

V gene TRBV28 combines with J gene TRBJ1-6; no definite D call. The CDR3 runs to 12 residues. Trimming took 5 bases from V and 7 from J, leaving 6 bases between them. CDR1 and CDR2 (germline): MDHEN, SYDVKM. The CDR3 DNA is TGTGCCAGCAGTGGGAGCAATTCACCCCTCCACTTT. This translates into CASSGSNSPLHF.

The rearrangement joins TRBV18 to TRBJ2-3, with D tentatively TRBD1 (5 bases). Germline lookup yields CDR1 KGHSH and CDR2 LQKENI. Trimming stripped 3 bases from V and 0 bases from J, with 10 bases between. This CDR3 has 15 residues. The CDR3 sequence is CASSPTVTSTDTQYF. In DNA form, the CDR3 reads TGTGCCAGCTCACCGACAGTAACTAGCACAGATACGCAGTATTTT.

The V call is TRBV9, the J call TRBJ2-3; the match to TRBD2 covers 7 bases. Germline CDR1 and CDR2: SGDLS and YYNGEE. The CDR3 loop spans 14 amino acids. The trim removed 7 bases at V and 0 bases at J, leaving 5 bases unmatched. This chain's CDR3 is CASAGVGSTDTQYF. The CDR3 DNA follows: TGTGCCAGCGCGGGGGTCGGTAGCACAGATACGCAGTATTTT.

The CDR3 region is CASSQGLAGDPSYEQYF. The CDR3 bases are TGTGCCAGCAGCCAGGGACTAGCGGGGGACCCCTCCTACGAGCAGTACTTC. V and J are TRBV4-2 and TRBJ2-7, with 14 bases that match TRBD2. Germline CDR1 LGHNA, CDR2 YNFKEQ. Germline trimming cut 3 bases from V and 0 bases from J; bases unmatched to any gene: 4. The CDR3 extends over 17 amino acids.

J is TRBJ1-3 and V is TRBV7-8, with D perhaps TRBD1 (5 bases). The CDR3 runs to 15 residues. V lost 6 bases and J lost 2, with 14 bases in between. CDR1 SGHVS and CDR2 FQNEAQ come from the germline V gene. CDR3 loop: CASSYSREAGNTIYF. CDR3 in DNA: TGTGCCAGCAGTTACAGCAGGGAAGCTGGAAACACCATATATTTT.

This clone was counted a few times. The rearrangement links TRBV5-1 to TRBJ2-1; D not resolved. Germline CDR1 and CDR2: SGHRS and YFSETQ. CDR3 length equals 18 residues. V was clipped by 4 bases and J by 1 base, with 21 bases between them. The DNA of the CDR3 is TGCGCCAGCAGCCCGGGTGGCGGCCTGAGGTTGTCCTACAATGAGCAGTTCTTC. Translated, it gives CASSPGGGLRLSYNEQFF. Filled out from reference TRBV5-1 and TRBJ2-1, the complete variable domain reads KAGVTQTPRYLIKTRGQQVTLSCSPISGHRSVSWYQQTPGQGLQFLFEYFSETQRNKGNFPGRFSGRQFSNSRSEMNVSTLELGDSALYLCASSPGGGLRLSYNEQFFGPGTRLTVL.

The genes are TRBV12-5 and TRBJ1-1, with 7 positions matching TRBD1. The J segment lost 3 bases and the V segment lost 3 bases, leaving 1 base of the junction unmatched. This CDR3 is 13 amino acids long. Germline V gene data show CDR1 as LGHNT and CDR2 as FRNRAP. CDR3 loop: CASGFTGDTEAFF. The CDR3, as DNA: TGTGCTAGTGGTTTCACAGGGGACACTGAAGCTTTCTTT.

The chain uses TRBV6-1 and TRBJ2-7, with D possibly TRBD1 on 6 matching bases. The CDR3 loop spans 13 amino acids. The V gene's germline CDR1 is MNHNS and CDR2 SASEGT. V dropped 7 bases and J dropped 5 bases, with 15 bases sitting between them. The chain's CDR3 is CASTDTGYDEQYF. The CDR3 nucleotides read TGTGCCAGCACCGATACAGGGTACGACGAGCAGTACTTC.

CDR3 coding DNA: TGTGCCAGCAGCATGTGGGGCGGTATAGGCGGCTACACCTTC. This translates into CASSMWGGIGGYTF. The gene calls are TRBV9 and TRBJ1-2; D is perhaps TRBD1 (5 bases). Germline assignment: CDR1 SGDLS and CDR2 YYNGEE. This CDR3 has 14 residues. Trimming cost V 4 bases and J 8 bases, with 18 bases left between them.